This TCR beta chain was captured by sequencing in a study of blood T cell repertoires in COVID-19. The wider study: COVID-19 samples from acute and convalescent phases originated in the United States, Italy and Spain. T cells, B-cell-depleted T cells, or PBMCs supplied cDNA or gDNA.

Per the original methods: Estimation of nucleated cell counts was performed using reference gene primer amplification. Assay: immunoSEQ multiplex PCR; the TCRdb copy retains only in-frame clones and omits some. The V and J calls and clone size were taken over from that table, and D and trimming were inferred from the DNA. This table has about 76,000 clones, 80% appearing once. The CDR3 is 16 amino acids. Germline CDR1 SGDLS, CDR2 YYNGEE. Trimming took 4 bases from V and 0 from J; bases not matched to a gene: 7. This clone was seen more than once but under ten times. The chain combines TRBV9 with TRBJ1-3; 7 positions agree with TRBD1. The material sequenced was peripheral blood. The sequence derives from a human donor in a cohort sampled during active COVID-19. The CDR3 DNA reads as TGTGCCAGCAGCAAATCGACAGGGAACTCTGGAAACACCATATATTTT. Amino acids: CASSKSTGNSGNTIYF.